These 11 T cell receptor beta chains were all obtained from the same sample, sequenced in a study of blood T cell repertoires in COVID-19. The method was immunoSEQ multiplex PCR; TCRdb's version includes in-frame clones alone and lacks a portion of them. The sample lists around 160,000 clones; under 95% were seen once. Input material: peripheral blood. The source is a man in his sixties with active or convalescent COVID-19.

The chain carries TRBV12-3 or TRBV12-4 and TRBJ1-3; D gene uncertain. This CDR3 spans 12 amino acids. V was pared by 3 bases and J by 4 bases, with 4 bases between. CDR3 sequence: CASSFIGNTIYF. CDR3 DNA: TGTGCCAGCAGTTTTATCGGAAACACCATATATTTT.

The V call is TRBV5-1, the J call TRBJ2-7; TRBD2 matches 7 bases. The CDR3 is 17 residues long. Trimming removed 0 bases from V and 4 bases from J; junction bases left unmatched: 13. Germline CDR1 reads SGHRS; CDR2 reads YFSETQ. The CDR3 nucleotides read TGCGCCAGCAGCTTGGCAAGCACTAGCGACACGGGATACGAGCAGTACTTC. This sequence encodes CASSLASTSDTGYEQYF.

This sequence joins TRBV2 and TRBJ2-7; the match to TRBD1 covers 7 bases. Germline CDR1 reads SNHLY; CDR2 reads FYNNEI. V shed 6 bases, J shed 4 bases, and the junction held 3 bases outside the gene matches. The CDR3 length is 12 residues. The CDR3 DNA sequence: TGTGCCAGCAGCGTACAGGGGTACGAGCAGTACTTC. This translates into CASSVQGYEQYF.

The rearrangement links TRBV7-8 to TRBJ2-7; D may be TRBD1 (6 bases). The V gene lost 6 bases and the J gene lost 4 bases, with 16 bases spanning the gap. This CDR3 is 14 amino acids long. Germline V lookup: CDR1 SGHVS, CDR2 FQNEAQ. The CDR3 loop reads CASSSGTPSYEQYF. Here the CDR3 DNA reads TGTGCCAGCAGTTCCGGGACACCCTCGTACGAGCAGTACTTC.

The chain combines TRBV11-2 with TRBJ1-3; 11 bases are a match to TRBD1. Germline V gene sequence: CDR1 SGHAT, CDR2 FQNNGV. J gave up 2 bases and V 4 bases, and 7 bases lay outside the gene matches. The CDR3 runs 17 residues. The CDR3 sequence: CASSSNPGQGAGNTIYF. The CDR3 bases are TGTGCCAGCAGCTCTAATCCGGGACAGGGGGCTGGAAACACCATATATTTT.

This chain uses TRBV15 with TRBJ1-1; 7 positions match TRBD1. V was pared by 6 bases and J by 6 bases, with 10 bases of the junction left unmatched. This CDR3 contains 14 residues. The germline V gene has CDR1 LNHNV and CDR2 YYDKDF (reference sequence). CDR3 coding DNA: TGTGCCACCAGAACCGACAGGGTGGGGGCTGAAGCTTTCTTT. Its translation is CATRTDRVGAEAFF.

V is TRBV3-1 (or the pseudogene TRBV3-2) and J is TRBJ2-1; 7 bases map to TRBD2. The V and J ends lost 4 bases and 9 bases, in that order; junction bases with no gene match: 9. The CDR3 sequence is 14 residues long. CDR1 is LGHDT, CDR2 YNNKEL, per germline (reference sequence). The CDR3 is CASSLGGRRGEQFF. CDR3 bases: TGTGCCAGCAGCCTTGGCGGGAGAAGGGGTGAGCAGTTCTTC.

This chain links TRBV7-7 with TRBJ1-1; 9 positions agree with TRBD1. V was pared by 5 bases and J by 3 bases, with 10 bases of the junction left unmatched. The germline V gene encodes CDR1 SSHAT and CDR2 FNYEAQ (reference sequence). This CDR3 is 16 amino acids long. Here the CDR3 reads CASSTPDRGTDTEAFF. CDR3 DNA: TGTGCCAGCAGCACCCCGGACAGGGGAACGGACACTGAAGCTTTCTTT. The full variable domain, completed using reference TRBV7-7 and TRBJ1-1, is GAGVSQSPRYKVTKRGQDVTLRCDPISSHATLYWYQQALGQGPEFLTYFNYEAQPDKSGLPSDRFSAERPEGSISTLTIQRTEQRDSAMYRCASSTPDRGTDTEAFFGQGTRLTVV.

This sequence joins TRBV6-6 and TRBJ1-2; D perhaps matches TRBD1 (6 bases). Trimming cost V 7 bases and J 3 bases, with 24 bases left between them. The V gene's germline CDR1 is MNHNY and CDR2 SVGAGI (reference sequence). The length of the CDR3 is 17 residues. CDR3 nucleotides: TGTGCCAGCACTCGTTCTGGGGGCGGCCGGGTTGACTATGGCTACACCTTC. Amino acid sequence: CASTRSGGGRVDYGYTF.

This chain joins TRBV10-3 and TRBJ2-7; 8 nucleotides line up with TRBD2. Germline V lookup: CDR1 ENHRY, CDR2 SYGVKD. The CDR3 contains 14 residues. After removal of 6 bases from V and 5 bases from J, the junction contained 9 bases not matched to a gene. CDR3 region: CAISPGLEVDEQYF. For the CDR3, the DNA is TGTGCCATCAGCCCGGGACTAGAGGTTGACGAGCAGTACTTC.

The chain couples TRBV30 to TRBJ1-4; a weak D match, TRBD1 (6 bases). From germline, CDR1 is GTSNPN and CDR2 SVGIG (reference sequence). The length of the CDR3 is 13 residues. V shed 2 bases and J shed 8 bases, with 12 bases lying between them. The CDR3 region has the DNA TGTGCCTGGAGTAAAACAGGGCGAGAAAAACTGTTTTTT. Its translation: CAWSKTGREKLFF. The variable domain in full, with the rest retrieved from reference TRBV30 and TRBJ1-4, is SQTIHQWPATLVQPVGSPLSLECTVEGTSNPNLYWYRQAAGRGLQLLFYSVGIGQISSEVPQNLSASRPQDRQFILSSKKLLLSDSGFYLCAWSKTGREKLFFGSGTQLSVL.